This record looks at one T cell receptor (beta chain) sequence and its context. Its cognate antigen is unknown. Gene names and germline refer to mouse. The CDR3 goes on 4 residues after the read ends, and that part is filled in from the germline J gene. Trimming left V 1 base short and J 2 bases short, with 8 bases between. CDR3 length: 14 residues. Germline loops: CDR1 FNHDT, CDR2 SITEND (reference sequence). The sample belongs to a study of CD8+ T cells in alopecia areata. On the study more broadly: The 7-10-week-old female C3H/HeJ mice were given skin taken from roughly 6-13-month-old C3H/HeJ graft donors that had spontaneous alopecia. General study points: Higher clonality than in normal scalp was seen in lesional scalp, especially alopecia totalis/universalis. Normal skin's resident alphabeta T cells are sequenced alongside lesional scalp T cells. TCRs were shared less clearly across patients than in mice, possibly for HLA-related reasons.

TCR sequencing used cDNA made by reverse transcription of extracted RNA. Some clones are missing from TCRdb's copy, which holds only in-frame ones; the method was immunoSEQ multiplex PCR. This sample shows under 20,000 clones and no singletons; roughly 31% rests with the ten largest. Cells that came from pooled cutaneous lymph nodes were sorted using CD4, CD8alpha, NKG2D, NKG2ACE and other markers. The sequence was collected from a C3H/HeJ mouse with alopecia areata. MHC haplotype of the mouse line: H2-k. Sequenced sample: CD8+ T cells sorted from a lymph node. The chain combines TRBV19 with TRBJ2-5; possibly TRBD1 for D (5 bases). CDR3 sequence reads: CASSILDIQDTQYF. The CDR3 DNA, read in part, is TGTGCCAGCAGTATATTGGACATCCAAGAC. The entire variable domain, with the rest obtained from reference TRBV19 and TRBJ2-5, is as follows: GGIITQTPKFLIGQEGQKLTLKCQQNFNHDTMYWYRQDSGKGLRLIYYSITENDLQKGDLSEGYDASREKKSSFSLTVTSAQKNEMAVFLCASSILDIQDTQYFGPGTRLLVL.